This T cell receptor (beta chain) was captured by sequencing in a study of T cell repertoires in cytomegalovirus infection. Across the whole study: Public signatures in TCR beta pointed to CMV infection and matching HLA type.

Study results and limitations: The cumulative frequency of public TCR beta families identified carriers of CMV plus the relevant HLA.

Trimming removed 0 bases at V and 5 bases at J, with 11 bases between. CDR3 length: 15 residues. The germline V gene encodes CDR1 SGHRS and CDR2 YFSETQ. TCRdb passed the reads through MiXCR, listing each CDR3 protein once. The table shows approximately 300,000 distinct CDR3 sequences, with around a quarter occurring only once. This clonotype occurred a few times. Its antigen is unknown. Sequencing used cultured PBMCs, obtained from culture after CMV antigen stimulation. The chain uses TRBV5-1 and TRBJ1-4; weak D call: TRBD1 (5 bases). The sequence was collected from a human donor in good health (CMV status not recorded). Some clones in this sample may be carry-over from other donors' samples. CDR3 residues: CASSLEGEKNEKLFF. CDR3 sequence (DNA): TGCGCCAGCAGCTTGGAAGGGGAGAAAAATGAAAAACTGTTTTTT.